Below are 30 T cell receptor beta chains sequenced from a single sample in a study of blood T cell repertoires in COVID-19. Libraries were prepared by immunoSEQ multiplex PCR; TCRdb keeps only in-frame clonotypes and omits some of them. Of fewer than 350,000 clones in the sample, 88% were seen once. Material: peripheral blood. These receptors all come from a man aged 18 to 29 with active or convalescent COVID-19.

This clone was seen only a few times. V and J are TRBV21-1 and TRBJ2-7; the listed D gene, TRBD2, was not tested against the DNA. TRBV21-1 is a recognized pseudogene. The CDR3 consists of 15 residues. Written as DNA, the CDR3 is TGTGCCATCGGACGAAAAAGGGGAGGGTCCTACGAGCAGTACTTC. It is translated as CAIGRKRGGSYEQYF.

The V gene is TRBV14, the J gene TRBJ2-3; perhaps TRBD2 as D (6 bases). CDR1 and CDR2 (germline): SGHDN, FVKESK. V lost 4 bases, J lost 2 bases, and 10 bases lay in between. The CDR3 sequence is 14 residues long. CDR3 nucleotides: TGTGCCAGCAGCCTTACTAGCTCCACAGATACGCAGTATTTT. It translates to CASSLTSSTDTQYF. The whole variable domain, filled in from reference TRBV14 and TRBJ2-3, reads EAGVTQFPSHSVIEKGQTVTLRCDPISGHDNLYWYRRVMGKEIKFLLHFVKESKQDESGMPNNRFLAERTGGTYSTLKVQPAELEDSGVYFCASSLTSSTDTQYFGPGTRLTVL.

V is TRBV6-5 and J is TRBJ2-1, with D perhaps TRBD2 (5 bases). V was cut by 0 bases and J by 12 bases, with 9 bases left in between. This CDR3 spans 12 amino acids. In germline, CDR1 is MNHEY, CDR2 SVGAGI. The CDR3 coding sequence is TGTGCCAGCAGTTACTCTAGGGAGCCGCAGTTCTTC. Translated: CASSYSREPQFF.

J is TRBJ1-2 and V is TRBV7-9; D might be TRBD1 (6 bases). Germline CDR1 reads SEHNR; CDR2 reads FQNEAQ (reference sequence). The V gene lost 1 base and the J gene lost 4 bases, with 10 bases spanning the gap. The CDR3 is 14 amino acids. CDR3 coding DNA: TGTGCCAGCAGCTTAGAGGGGGTCGGCTATGGCTACACCTTC. It codes for CASSLEGVGYGYTF.

The V and J genes are TRBV2 and TRBJ1-6; a weak D match, TRBD1 (6 bases). The CDR3 is made up of 13 amino acids. From germline, CDR1 is SNHLY and CDR2 FYNNEI. Trimming removed 8 bases at V and 10 bases at J, with 15 bases between. CDR3 sequence reads: CASGAGDGSPLHF. The CDR3 DNA is TGTGCCAGCGGCGCAGGGGACGGGTCACCCCTCCACTTT. Drawing the rest from reference TRBV2 and TRBJ1-6, the complete variable domain is EPEVTQTPSHQVTQMGQEVILRCVPISNHLYFYWYRQILGQKVEFLVSFYNNEISEKSEIFDDQFSVERPDGSNFTLKIRSTKLEDSAMYFCASGAGDGSPLHFGNGTRLTVT.

This chain connects TRBV11-3 to TRBJ2-1; 10 positions agree with TRBD2. CDR1 and CDR2 (germline): SGHNT, YENEEA. Unmatched junction bases numbered 5, after V lost 5 bases and J lost 1 base. CDR3 size: 16 residues. As DNA, the CDR3 is TGTGCCAGCAGCCAAAGGACTAGCGGTTCCTACAATGAGCAGTTCTTC. It specifies CASSQRTSGSYNEQFF.

V usage is TRBV6-2 or TRBV6-3 and J usage is TRBJ2-3; the D gene is possibly TRBD2 (5 bases). Germline values: CDR1 MNHEY, CDR2 SVGEGT. The V gene lost 5 bases and the J gene lost 0 bases, with 9 bases spanning the gap. The CDR3 contains 14 residues. This CDR3 is CASSGIASTDTQYF. For the CDR3, the DNA is TGTGCCAGCAGTGGAATAGCGAGCACAGATACGCAGTATTTT.

A few counts support this clone. This specimen includes other DNA sequences encoding the same CDR3. The rearrangement uses TRBV3-1 (or the pseudogene TRBV3-2) and TRBJ2-5; no firm D call. The V gene's germline CDR1 is LGHDT and CDR2 YNNKEL (reference sequence). V lost 0 bases and J lost 5, with 4 bases in between. The length of the CDR3 is 12 residues. The DNA for the CDR3 is TGTGCCAGCAGCCAAGATCGGGAGACCCAGTACTTC. It translates to CASSQDRETQYF.

The chain is built from TRBV18 and TRBJ1-2, with 7 bases lining up with TRBD1. With 4 bases clipped from V and 0 bases from J, the junction kept 5 bases outside the gene matches. The CDR3 consists of 15 residues. CDR1 is KGHSH, CDR2 LQKENI, per germline. CDR3 nucleotide sequence: TGTGCCAGCTCACTTGGGACAGCTACTAACTATGGCTACACCTTC. Residues: CASSLGTATNYGYTF.

J is TRBJ2-7 and V is TRBV7-9; D possibly corresponds to TRBD2 (6 bases). V shed 2 bases and J shed 5 bases, with 13 bases lying between them. The CDR3 is 14 amino acids. The germline V gene has CDR1 SEHNR and CDR2 FQNEAQ (reference sequence). This CDR3 is CASSLRGGAHEQYF. The CDR3 nucleotides read TGTGCCAGCAGCTTAAGGGGCGGGGCCCACGAGCAGTACTTC.

The rearrangement joins TRBV7-9 to TRBJ1-2, with D unclear. Germline CDR1 and CDR2: SEHNR and FQNEAQ (reference sequence). V lost 1 base to trimming and J lost 2 bases, with 11 bases between them. The CDR3 runs 15 residues. In nucleotides, the CDR3 is TGTGCCAGCAGCTTAGGTCAGAATAAGAACTATGGCTACACCTTC. It translates to CASSLGQNKNYGYTF.

The rearrangement uses TRBV27 and TRBJ1-2; tentatively, D is TRBD1 (5 bases). This CDR3 comprises 19 residues. V was trimmed by 4 bases and J by 0 bases, leaving 24 bases between them. Germline lookup yields CDR1 MNHEY and CDR2 SMNVEV (reference sequence). Here the CDR3 DNA reads TGTGCCAGCAGTTGGTCCCTGGGCCACATGCGGGGGTCTAACTATGGCTACACCTTC. Translated: CASSWSLGHMRGSNYGYTF.

V usage is TRBV6-2 or TRBV6-3 and J usage is TRBJ1-6; D is possibly TRBD1 (5 bases). Germline V gene sequence: CDR1 MNHEY, CDR2 SVGEGT. With 0 bases removed from V and 7 bases from J, the gap between germline ends came to 10 bases. The CDR3 length is 15 residues. CDR3 DNA: TGTGCCAGCAGTTACTCCGGGACTCGAAATTCACCCCTCCACTTT. This encodes CASSYSGTRNSPLHF.

This chain joins TRBV10-1 and TRBJ1-6; 9 nucleotides align to TRBD1. The germline V gene has CDR1 WNHNN and CDR2 SYGVQD (reference sequence). The CDR3 runs 12 residues. With 4 bases clipped from V and 14 bases from J, the junction kept 3 bases outside the gene matches. In DNA, the CDR3 is TGCGCCAGCAGTGGGGACAGGGCCACCCTCCACTTT. This sequence encodes CASSGDRATLHF.

The rearrangement joins TRBV5-1 to TRBJ2-3; D not certain. Germline V gives CDR1 SGHRS, CDR2 YFSETQ. The V end was cut by 2 bases, the J end by 1 base, with 5 bases between. The CDR3 has 13 residues. CDR3 sequence: CASSFEGTDTQYF. The DNA for the CDR3 is TGCGCCAGCAGCTTTGAGGGCACAGATACGCAGTATTTT.

This chain links TRBV11-2 with TRBJ1-5; unclear D gene. In germline, CDR1 is SGHAT, CDR2 FQNNGV. The CDR3 contains 12 residues. The ends were cut back, 2 bases at V and 7 bases at J, with 6 bases in the middle. Written as DNA, the CDR3 is TGTGCCAGCAGCTTACCAGGCCAGCCCCAGCATTTT. This gives the protein CASSLPGQPQHF.

This chain links TRBV18 with TRBJ2-2; TRBD2 agrees at 7 bases. Germline values: CDR1 KGHSH, CDR2 LQKENI. V was clipped by 1 base and J by 4 bases; unmatched bases: 3. The CDR3 spans 15 residues. For the CDR3, the DNA is TGTGCCAGCTCACCACTAACTAGCGCCACCGGGGAGCTGTTTTTT. This encodes CASSPLTSATGELFF.

J is TRBJ2-3 and V is TRBV10-3, with 9 bases identical to TRBD2. The CDR3 covers 17 residues. V was clipped by 3 bases and J by 1 base; unmatched bases: 8. CDR1 and CDR2 from the germline V gene are ENHRY and SYGVKD. The CDR3 coding sequence is TGTGCCATCAGTGATACGGCGGGGGGGCCCGGCACAGATACGCAGTATTTT. As protein: CAISDTAGGPGTDTQYF.

The V and J genes are TRBV6-5 and TRBJ2-1; 7 bases match TRBD2. V was pared by 5 bases and J by 7 bases, with 8 bases of the junction left unmatched. CDR3 length: 14 residues. The germline V gene has CDR1 MNHEY and CDR2 SVGAGI. CDR3 nucleotides: TGTGCCAGCAGTAGGGACTATGAGGTGAATGAGCAGTTCTTC. This encodes CASSRDYEVNEQFF.

The rearrangement uses TRBV27 and TRBJ1-5; 7 bases map to TRBD1. V lost 8 bases to trimming and J lost 1 base; unmatched junction nucleotides: 8. CDR1 is MNHEY and CDR2 is SMNVEV in the germline V gene (reference sequence). The CDR3 is made up of 15 amino acids. This CDR3 is CASGKTGRSNQPQHF. The CDR3 nucleotides read TGTGCCAGCGGCAAGACAGGGAGAAGCAATCAGCCCCAGCATTTT.

The V call is TRBV18, the J call TRBJ1-1; D may be TRBD1 (5 bases). V was pared by 8 bases and J by 1 base, with 11 bases between. CDR3 length: 13 residues. CDR1 KGHSH and CDR2 LQKENI come from the germline V gene. For the CDR3, the DNA is TGTGCCAGCATGGAGGGGCAGAACACTGAAGCTTTCTTT. This gives the protein CASMEGQNTEAFF.

J is TRBJ2-7 and V is TRBV11-2; TRBD2 agrees at 11 bases. Losses at the gene ends were 4 bases for V and 1 base for J; bases not matched to a gene: 3. This CDR3 is 15 amino acids long. CDR1 is SGHAT, CDR2 FQNNGV, per germline. The CDR3 spells CASSYGTSGSYEQYF. The CDR3 DNA is TGTGCCAGCAGCTACGGGACTAGCGGATCCTACGAGCAGTACTTC.

The table lists this clone with a count of one. This rearrangement joins TRBV20-1 to TRBJ2-3, with 9 bases matching TRBD2. The germline CDR1 and CDR2 sequences are DFQATT and SNEGSKA (reference sequence). J gave up 4 bases and V 3 bases, and 5 bases lay outside the gene matches. This CDR3 region has 14 residues. CDR3 DNA: TGCAGTGCTAGTGTTAGCGGGGGAGCAGATACGCAGTATTTT. Its translation: CSASVSGGADTQYF.

The chain joins TRBV25-1 to TRBJ2-1; TRBD2 is a possible D gene (7 bases). From germline, CDR1 is MGHDK and CDR2 SYGVNS. The germline V and J ends were trimmed by 8 bases and 13 bases, with 24 bases remaining between them. The CDR3 contains 14 residues. The CDR3 DNA reads TGTGCCAGCTCGGCGGGGGCTGGGCTGGAGAAACAGTTCTTC. As protein: CASSAGAGLEKQFF. Supplemented by reference TRBV25-1 and TRBJ2-1, the full variable domain reads EADIYQTPRYLVIGTGKKITLECSQTMGHDKMYWYQQDPGMELHLIHYSYGVNSTEKGDLSSESTVSRIRTEHFPLTLESARPSHTSQYLCASSAGAGLEKQFFGPGTRLTVL.

V usage is TRBV9 and J usage is TRBJ1-1; D gene unclear. Trimming took off 4 bases at V and 8 bases at J, with 12 bases between the two ends. CDR1 is SGDLS, CDR2 YYNGEE, per germline. This CDR3 has 12 residues. This CDR3 reads CASSPNSDEAFF. The CDR3 coding sequence is TGTGCCAGCAGCCCGAACAGTGACGAAGCTTTCTTT.

Notes on this clone: This may stem from a read error, because a much larger clone lies one nucleotide away. This rearrangement joins TRBV7-2 to TRBJ1-2; 12 bases are shared with TRBD1. The CDR3 covers 16 residues. The J segment lost 10 bases and the V segment lost 1 base, leaving 10 bases of the junction unmatched. The germline gives CDR1 SGHTA, CDR2 FQGNSA. The CDR3 nucleotides are TGTGCCAGCAGCTTAGTCTGGGGACAGGGGGCTGGAGACTACACCTTC. Amino acid sequence: CASSLVWGQGAGDYTF.

The CDR3 here is CSERQGAGTQYF. DNA for the CDR3: TGCAGCGAGCGACAGGGAGCGGGGACCCAGTACTTC. The chain combines TRBV29-1 with TRBJ2-5, with D possibly matching TRBD1 (7 bases). The CDR3 is made up of 12 amino acids. The germline V gene encodes CDR1 SQVTM and CDR2 ANQGSEA. The V gene lost 7 bases and the J gene lost 7 bases, with 16 bases spanning the gap.

The CDR3 DNA follows: TGTGCCAGCAGCTTAATGACAGGGGGGGAGAACACTGAAGCTTTCTTT. It translates to CASSLMTGGENTEAFF. The gene calls are TRBV7-3 and TRBJ1-1; 9 nucleotides line up with TRBD1. CDR3 size: 16 residues. V was clipped by 1 base and J by 1 base; unmatched bases: 4. Germline loops: CDR1 SGHTA, CDR2 FQGTGA.

The chain uses TRBV9 and TRBJ2-3; TRBD2 might be the D (7 bases). Trimming took off 1 base at V and 3 bases at J, with 15 bases between the two ends. Looked up from germline, CDR1 is SGDLS and CDR2 is YYNGEE. This CDR3 comprises 16 residues. The CDR3 nucleotides read TGTGCCAGCAGCGTATTTCGGGGGGCAGTAACAGATACGCAGTATTTT. Its protein is CASSVFRGAVTDTQYF.

The gene calls are TRBV19 and TRBJ2-3; TRBD1 is a possible D gene (5 bases). Trimming cost V 3 bases and J 3 bases, with 16 bases left between them. CDR3 length: 16 residues. Looked up from germline, CDR1 is LNHDA and CDR2 is SQIVND (reference sequence). The CDR3 region has the DNA TGTGCCAGTAGTATTTCCGGACAAATGGGGACAGATACGCAGTATTTT. Amino acid sequence: CASSISGQMGTDTQYF.